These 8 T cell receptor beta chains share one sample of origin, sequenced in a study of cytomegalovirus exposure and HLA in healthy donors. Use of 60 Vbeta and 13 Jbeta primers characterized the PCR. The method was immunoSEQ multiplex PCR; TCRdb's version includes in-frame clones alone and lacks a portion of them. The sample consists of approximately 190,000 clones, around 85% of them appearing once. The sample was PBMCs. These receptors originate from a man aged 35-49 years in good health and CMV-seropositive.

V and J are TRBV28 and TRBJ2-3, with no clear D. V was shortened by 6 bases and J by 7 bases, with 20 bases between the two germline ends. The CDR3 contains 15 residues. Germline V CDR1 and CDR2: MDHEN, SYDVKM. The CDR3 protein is CASRGPESGQNTQYF. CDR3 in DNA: TGTGCCAGCAGGGGTCCCGAGTCAGGTCAGAATACGCAGTATTTT.

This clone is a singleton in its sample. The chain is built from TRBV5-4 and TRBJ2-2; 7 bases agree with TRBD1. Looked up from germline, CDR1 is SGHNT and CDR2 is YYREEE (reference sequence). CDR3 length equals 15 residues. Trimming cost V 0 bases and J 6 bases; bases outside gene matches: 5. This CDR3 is CASSLEGARSGELFF. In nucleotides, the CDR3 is TGTGCCAGCAGCTTGGAGGGGGCGCGGTCCGGGGAGCTGTTTTTT. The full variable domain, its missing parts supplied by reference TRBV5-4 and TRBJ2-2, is ETGVTQSPTHLIKTRGQQVTLRCSSQSGHNTVSWYQQALGQGPQFIFQYYREEENGRGNFPPRFSGLQFPNYSSELNVNALELDDSALYLCASSLEGARSGELFFGEGSRLTVL.

CDR3 amino acids: CASSLRLSGANTGELFF. The CDR3 region has the DNA TGTGCCAGCAGCCTCCGACTGAGCGGGGCGAACACCGGGGAGCTGTTTTTT. The chain joins TRBV9 to TRBJ2-2; TRBD2 matches 7 bases. The CDR3 contains 17 residues. Germline lookup yields CDR1 SGDLS and CDR2 YYNGEE. J lost 0 bases, V lost 4 bases, and 9 bases had no gene match.

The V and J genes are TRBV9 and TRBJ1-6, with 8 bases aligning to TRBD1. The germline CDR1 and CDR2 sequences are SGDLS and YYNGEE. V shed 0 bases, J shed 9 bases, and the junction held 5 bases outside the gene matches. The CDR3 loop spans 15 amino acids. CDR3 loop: CASSVGDTGGSPLHF. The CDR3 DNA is TGTGCCAGCAGCGTAGGAGACACAGGGGGTTCACCCCTCCACTTT.

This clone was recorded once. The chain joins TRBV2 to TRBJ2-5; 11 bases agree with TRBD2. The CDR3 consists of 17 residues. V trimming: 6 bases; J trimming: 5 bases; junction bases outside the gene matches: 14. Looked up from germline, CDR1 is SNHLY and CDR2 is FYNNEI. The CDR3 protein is CASREELAGGLGETQYF. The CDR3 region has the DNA TGTGCCAGCAGGGAGGAGCTAGCGGGGGGCTTAGGGGAGACCCAGTACTTC.

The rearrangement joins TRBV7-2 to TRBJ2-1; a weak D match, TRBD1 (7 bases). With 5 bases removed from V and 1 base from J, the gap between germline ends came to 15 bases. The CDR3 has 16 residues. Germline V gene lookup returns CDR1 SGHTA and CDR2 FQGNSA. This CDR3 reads CASSKSEGASYNEQFF. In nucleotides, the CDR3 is TGTGCCAGCAGCAAGTCGGAGGGGGCATCCTACAATGAGCAGTTCTTC. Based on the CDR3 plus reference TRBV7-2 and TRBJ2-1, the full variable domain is GAGVSQSPSNKVTEKGKDVELRCDPISGHTALYWYRQSLGQGLEFLIYFQGNSAPDKSGLPSDRFSAERTGGSVSTLTIQRTQQEDSAVYLCASSKSEGASYNEQFFGPGTRLTVL.

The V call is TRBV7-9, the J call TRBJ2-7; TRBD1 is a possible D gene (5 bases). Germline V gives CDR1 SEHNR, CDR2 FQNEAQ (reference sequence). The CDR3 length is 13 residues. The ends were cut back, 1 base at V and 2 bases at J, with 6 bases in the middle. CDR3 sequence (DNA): TGTGCCAGCAGCTTAGGGGGCCCCTACGAGCAGTACTTC. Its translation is CASSLGGPYEQYF.

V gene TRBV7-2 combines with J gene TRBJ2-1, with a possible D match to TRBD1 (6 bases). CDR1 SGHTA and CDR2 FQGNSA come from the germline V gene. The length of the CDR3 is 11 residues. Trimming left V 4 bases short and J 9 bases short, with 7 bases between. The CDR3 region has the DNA TGTGCCAGCAGCTCGACAGGTGAGCAGTTCTTC. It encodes CASSSTGEQFF.